These 30 T cell receptor beta chains originate from one sample sequenced in a study of T-cell reconstitution after alpha-beta-depleted transplantation in children. Preparation of the TCRbeta library involved a method that used unique molecular identifiers. A single record per CDR3 protein comes from TCRdb applying MiXCR to the PCR reads. The data hold 200,000 to 300,000 distinct CDR3 sequences, with approximately 12% observed a single time. This material consisted of PBMCs from the stem cell graft donor, taken from the stem cell graft. These receptor sequences come from a human donor who donated a stem cell graft to a child with acute lymphoblastic leukemia.

At least ten counts were recorded for this clonotype. CDR3 DNA sequence: TGTGCCAGCAGCTTGGAGGCTAGCGGGGGGTACAATGAGCAGTTCTTC. It codes for CASSLEASGGYNEQFF. V usage is TRBV5-5 and J usage is TRBJ2-1; 11 nucleotides align to TRBD2. The CDR3 has 16 amino acids. V dropped 0 bases and J dropped 4; count of bases not matched to a gene: 3. Looked up from germline, CDR1 is SGHKS and CDR2 is YYEKEE (reference sequence).

V gene TRBV20-1 combines with J gene TRBJ1-1; D uncertain. Germline V CDR1 and CDR2: DFQATT, SNEGSKA (reference sequence). The CDR3 consists of 12 residues. The V end lost 0 bases, the J end lost 1 base, and 3 bases lay between the germline ends. As DNA, the CDR3 is TGCAGTGCTAGAGAGTCGAACACTGAAGCTTTCTTT. Its translation: CSARESNTEAFF.

This clonotype was recorded at least ten times. The chain joins TRBV7-2 to TRBJ2-7; D is undetermined. The germline V gene has CDR1 SGHTA and CDR2 FQGNSA. The ends were cut back, 7 bases at V and 0 bases at J, with 16 bases in the middle. This CDR3 is built from 15 residues. The CDR3 coding sequence is TGTGCCAGCACCCTAGACCCGAGGAGCTCCTACGAGCAGTACTTC. Amino acid sequence: CASTLDPRSSYEQYF.

The rearrangement links TRBV20-1 to TRBJ2-7; 10 positions match TRBD2. Per germline, CDR1 DFQATT and CDR2 SNEGSKA (reference sequence). V shed 0 bases and J 0 bases; nucleotides not matched to a gene: 5. The CDR3 is 16 amino acids. The CDR3, as DNA: TGCAGTGCTAGAGATCAGGCTAGCGGGAGCTCCTACGAGCAGTACTTC. Translating gives CSARDQASGSSYEQYF.

V is TRBV12-3 or TRBV12-4 and J is TRBJ2-6, with 10 bases identical to TRBD1. V was pared by 5 bases and J by 1 base, with 8 bases of the junction left unmatched. This CDR3 spans 18 amino acids. The CDR3 region is CASSPLRDRGSGANVLTF. The CDR3 DNA follows: TGTGCCAGCAGTCCACTCCGGGACAGGGGTTCTGGGGCCAACGTCCTGACTTTC.

This clonotype has just a few counts. V gene TRBV10-3 combines with J gene TRBJ1-1, with no clear D. The CDR3 covers 14 residues. Germline V gene data show CDR1 as ENHRY and CDR2 as SYGVKD. V was clipped by 2 bases and J by 4 bases, with 11 bases between them. The CDR3 loop reads CAISEGRMTTEAFF. CDR3 DNA sequence: TGTGCCATCAGTGAGGGCAGGATGACCACTGAAGCTTTCTTT.

This clonotype was seen repeatedly, ten times or more. This chain links TRBV24-1 with TRBJ2-1; perhaps TRBD2 as D (6 bases). The CDR3 is 15 residues long. Between the trimmed V and J ends, which lost 3 bases and 3 bases, there was a span of 11 bases. Germline V gene sequence: CDR1 KGHDR, CDR2 SFDVKD. CDR3 residues: CATSDTRGIYNEQFF. In nucleotides, the CDR3 is TGTGCCACCAGTGATACGCGGGGTATCTACAATGAGCAGTTCTTC.

This clonotype appeared many times. The chain uses TRBV12-3 or TRBV12-4 and TRBJ2-3, with TRBD1 identical over 8 bases. CDR3 size: 14 residues. J was trimmed by 5 bases and V by 5 bases; bases with no gene match: 6. The CDR3 region is CASSTRGQVDTQYF. The CDR3 DNA reads TGTGCCAGCAGTACCAGGGGGCAGGTAGATACGCAGTATTTT.

The chain carries TRBV19 and TRBJ1-5, with 12 nucleotides matching TRBD1. The length of the CDR3 is 15 residues. Germline lookup yields CDR1 LNHDA and CDR2 SQIVND (reference sequence). V shed 8 bases, J shed 5 bases, and the junction held 7 bases outside the gene matches. The CDR3 is CASSSRDRGHQPQHF. DNA of the CDR3: TGTGCCAGTTCCAGCCGGGACAGGGGGCATCAGCCCCAGCATTTT.

This clonotype has a count of ten or more. The V gene is TRBV20-1, the J gene TRBJ1-5; D call uncertain. Germline V lookup: CDR1 DFQATT, CDR2 SNEGSKA (reference sequence). Trimming cost V 6 bases and J 2 bases, with 17 bases left between them. The CDR3 runs to 15 residues. The CDR3 loop is CSAEIGRLGNQPQHF. Written as DNA, the CDR3 is TGCAGTGCAGAGATCGGGAGGTTGGGCAATCAGCCCCAGCATTTT.

This clonotype was observed at least ten times. The V and J genes are TRBV9 and TRBJ1-2; D remains unclear. CDR1 and CDR2 from the germline V gene are SGDLS and YYNGEE. V was shortened by 3 bases and J by 8 bases, with 8 bases between the two germline ends. This CDR3 comprises 11 residues. The CDR3 coding sequence is TGTGCCAGCAGCGGCTTCCGGGGCTACACCTTC. This gives the protein CASSGFRGYTF.

This clonotype was detected only a few times. This chain links TRBV4-3 with TRBJ2-1; no firm D call. CDR3 length equals 15 residues. V lost 0 bases to trimming and J lost 4 bases, with 10 bases between them. Germline V gives CDR1 LGHNA, CDR2 YSLEER. This CDR3 is CASSQDRASYNEQFF. The CDR3 region has the DNA TGCGCCAGCAGCCAAGATCGGGCGTCTTACAATGAGCAGTTCTTC.

Ten or more counts support this clonotype. The rearrangement uses TRBV5-1 and TRBJ2-3; 13 positions match TRBD2. The V gene's germline CDR1 is SGHRS and CDR2 YFSETQ. V was pared by 3 bases and J by 2 bases, with 15 bases of the junction left unmatched. This CDR3 contains 20 residues. The CDR3 DNA sequence: TGCGCCAGCAGCTCCCGCGGGACTAGCGGGGACGAGATGGTCACAGATACGCAGTATTTT. Protein product: CASSSRGTSGDEMVTDTQYF.

In its sample, this clonotype was seen many times. The gene calls are TRBV6-6 and TRBJ2-7; TRBD2 agrees at 7 bases. The length of the CDR3 is 12 residues. The germline V gene encodes CDR1 MNHNY and CDR2 SVGAGI (reference sequence). Losses at the gene ends were 1 base for V and 7 bases for J; bases not matched to a gene: 1. CDR3 protein: CASSYWGGEQYF. DNA for the CDR3: TGTGCCAGCAGTTACTGGGGAGGGGAGCAGTACTTC.

This clonotype was counted many times. V gene TRBV28 combines with J gene TRBJ2-3; D is unclear. V was clipped by 5 bases and J by 0 bases, with 15 bases between them. The CDR3 is 16 residues long. The germline gives CDR1 MDHEN, CDR2 SYDVKM. The CDR3 nucleotides read TGTGCCAGCAGTCCCTCCTGGAGTTCTAGCACAGATACGCAGTATTTT. Translation: CASSPSWSSSTDTQYF.

This clonotype was seen a few times. V usage is TRBV6-2 or TRBV6-3 and J usage is TRBJ1-2, with D uncertain. Germline loops: CDR1 MNHEY, CDR2 SVGEGT. V shed 2 bases and J shed 4 bases, with 5 bases lying between them. CDR3 size: 12 residues. The CDR3 coding sequence is TGTGCCAGCAGTTACGAAGCCTATGGCTACACCTTC. Residues: CASSYEAYGYTF.

This clonotype was counted ten times or more. V gene TRBV20-1 combines with J gene TRBJ1-6; TRBD1 matches at 9 bases. J gave up 11 bases and V 3 bases, and 2 bases lay outside the gene matches. Germline V gene sequence: CDR1 DFQATT, CDR2 SNEGSKA (reference sequence). The CDR3 runs to 12 residues. The CDR3 DNA follows: TGCAGTGCTAGGACAGGGGGGACACCCCTCCACTTT. Translating gives CSARTGGTPLHF.

This clonotype was recorded many times. The chain joins TRBV10-3 to TRBJ2-7; TRBD2 matches at 11 bases. The ends lost 6 bases at V and 4 bases at J; junction bases unmatched: 8. The CDR3 consists of 15 residues. The germline V gene has CDR1 ENHRY and CDR2 SYGVKD. As DNA, the CDR3 is TGTGCCATCAGGGCCGGGACTAGCGGACCATACGAGCAGTACTTC. Translation: CAIRAGTSGPYEQYF.

This clonotype was observed many times. The chain joins TRBV3-1 to TRBJ2-3; 10 bases are shared with TRBD2. CDR1 LGHDT and CDR2 YNNKEL come from the germline V gene (reference sequence). The V and J ends lost 4 bases and 7 bases, in that order; junction bases with no gene match: 5. This CDR3 is 14 amino acids long. The CDR3 spells CASSPSGRGYTQYF. In DNA form, the CDR3 reads TGTGCCAGCAGCCCTAGCGGGAGAGGTTATACGCAGTATTTT.

This clonotype was seen repeatedly, ten times or more. The J gene is TRBJ1-2, the V gene TRBV20-1, with D uncertain. The CDR3 loop spans 14 amino acids. V lost 1 base, J lost 0 bases, and 9 bases lay in between. The germline gives CDR1 DFQATT, CDR2 SNEGSKA (reference sequence). The CDR3 sequence: CSARGRQTNYGYTF. The CDR3 DNA is TGCAGTGCTAGAGGTCGGCAGACTAACTATGGCTACACCTTC.

The chain recombines TRBV30 with TRBJ1-5; tentatively, D is TRBD1 (5 bases). This CDR3 is 13 amino acids long. Germline V gives CDR1 GTSNPN, CDR2 SVGIG (reference sequence). Trimming shortened V by 5 bases and J by 5 bases, and 13 bases separated the two germline ends. CDR3 region: CAWSPGRDQPQHF. CDR3 nucleotide sequence: TGTGCCTGGTCCCCAGGGAGAGATCAGCCCCAGCATTTT.

This clonotype was observed many times. The CDR3 DNA follows: TGTGCCAGCAGTGACCCGGGACAGAGGACTGAAGCTTTCTTT. This gives the protein CASSDPGQRTEAFF. V usage is TRBV25-1 and J usage is TRBJ1-1; TRBD1 matches at 7 bases. With 3 bases clipped from V and 5 bases from J, the junction kept 6 bases outside the gene matches. The germline CDR1 and CDR2 sequences are MGHDK and SYGVNS. This CDR3 region has 14 residues.

The table lists this clonotype with many counts. The rearrangement links TRBV18 to TRBJ1-2; no clear D. Germline V CDR1 and CDR2: KGHSH, LQKENI. CDR3 length: 13 amino acids. Trimming took off 3 bases at V and 1 base at J, with 6 bases between the two ends. The CDR3 region is CASSPWINYGYTF. DNA of the CDR3: TGTGCCAGCTCACCGTGGATTAACTATGGCTACACCTTC. Together with reference TRBV18 and TRBJ1-2, the CDR3 gives the full variable domain: NAGVMQNPRHLVRRRGQEARLRCSPMKGHSHVYWYRQLPEEGLKFMVYLQKENIIDESGMPKERFSAEFPKEGPSILRIQQVVRGDSAAYFCASSPWINYGYTFGSGTRLTVV.

This clonotype occurred many times. The V and J genes are TRBV12-3 or TRBV12-4 and TRBJ2-6, with 9 nucleotides matching TRBD1. The trim removed 5 bases at V and 3 bases at J, leaving 5 bases unmatched. This CDR3 comprises 16 residues. CDR3 in DNA: TGTGCCAGCAGTCAACAGGGGGCGGGTGGGGCCAACGTCCTGACTTTC. Translation gives CASSQQGAGGANVLTF.

Turning to this clonotype: This could be a read error, since a much larger clone is one nucleotide away. The chain couples TRBV6-1 to TRBJ1-2; TRBD1 aligns across 8 bases. Losses at the gene ends were 6 bases for V and 5 bases for J; bases not matched to a gene: 8. The CDR3 spans 14 residues. The V gene's germline CDR1 is MNHNS and CDR2 SASEGT. The CDR3 DNA follows: TGTGCCAGCAGACAATCGGACAGGGCGTATGGCTACACCTTC. Translated: CASRQSDRAYGYTF.

CDR3 DNA sequence: TGCAGTGCTTTGGGACTAGCGACTCGAGATACGCAGTATTTT. It translates to CSALGLATRDTQYF. The chain couples TRBV20-1 to TRBJ2-3, with 10 bases identical to TRBD2. The germline V gene has CDR1 DFQATT and CDR2 SNEGSKA (reference sequence). V shed 5 bases and J 5 bases; nucleotides not matched to a gene: 7. The CDR3 is 14 residues long.

In this sample, this clonotype turned up many times. The rearrangement uses TRBV20-1 and TRBJ1-4, with a weak D call TRBD1 (5 bases). This CDR3 comprises 15 residues. Between the trimmed V and J ends, which lost 5 bases and 3 bases, there was a span of 16 bases. Germline assignment: CDR1 DFQATT and CDR2 SNEGSKA (reference sequence). Here the CDR3 reads CSAPNRDGANEKLFF. The CDR3 DNA is TGCAGTGCTCCTAACCGGGACGGAGCTAATGAAAAACTGTTTTTT.

This clonotype was seen at least ten times. The chain recombines TRBV7-9 with TRBJ2-3; TRBD1 aligns across 9 bases. CDR3 size: 15 residues. From germline, CDR1 is SEHNR and CDR2 FQNEAQ (reference sequence). The V segment lost 5 bases and the J segment 2 bases; nucleotides outside the gene matches: 5. The CDR3 loop reads CASSPGQGFTDTQYF. CDR3 nucleotide sequence: TGTGCCAGCAGCCCAGGACAGGGGTTCACAGATACGCAGTATTTT.

In its sample, this clonotype was seen many times. V usage is TRBV7-9 and J usage is TRBJ2-2; no reliable D call. The germline V gene has CDR1 SEHNR and CDR2 FQNEAQ (reference sequence). The CDR3 extends over 16 amino acids. The V end was cut by 5 bases, the J end by 0 bases, with 13 bases between. The CDR3 DNA sequence: TGTGCCAGCAGCCAAAGACGTGGGCCGAACACCGGGGAGCTGTTTTTT. The encoded protein is CASSQRRGPNTGELFF.

This clonotype came up many times. The chain recombines TRBV29-1 with TRBJ2-7; D remains unclear. This CDR3 is 11 amino acids long. The germline V and J ends were trimmed by 5 bases and 2 bases, with 7 bases remaining between them. CDR1 and CDR2 from the germline V gene are SQVTM and ANQGSEA. CDR3 coding DNA: TGCAGCGTTATGAAGACCTACGAGCAGTACTTC. The encoded protein is CSVMKTYEQYF.